This passage covers 5 T cell receptor beta chains from one sample sequenced in a study of control samples from healthy donors and cancer patients (TCRdb year 2020). To prepare the library, the immunoSEQ multiplex PCR assay was applied. TCRdb took over this immuneACCESS table, retaining in-frame rearrangements with V and J assigned. Such tables are incomplete; in checked studies, under half of the missing clones stem from an unresolved V gene, and the remainder is unexplained. The sample data list around 170,000 clones, and 85% to 90% of these were observed just once. Approximately 4.9% of the sample is in the top ten clones. The sequencing input was blood. The source of these receptors is a woman under 40 in good health.

The V and J genes are TRBV3-1 (or the pseudogene TRBV3-2) and TRBJ2-3, with D perhaps given as TRBD1 or TRBD2 (6 bases each). The V end was cut by 1 base, the J end by 0 bases, with 14 bases between. Germline CDR1 LGHDT, CDR2 YNNKEL (reference sequence). The CDR3 covers 17 residues. The CDR3 sequence is CASSQVRGGSSTDTQYF. DNA for the CDR3: TGTGCCAGCAGCCAAGTAAGAGGGGGGTCTAGCACAGATACGCAGTATTTT.

The gene calls are TRBV5-1 and TRBJ2-1; TRBD2 might be the D (6 bases). The V gene lost 5 bases and the J gene lost 3 bases, with 21 bases spanning the gap. Germline-derived CDR1 and CDR2 are SGHRS and YFSETQ. This CDR3 is 17 amino acids long. This CDR3 reads CASSSGLLTSNYNEQFF. As DNA, the CDR3 is TGCGCCAGCAGTTCAGGACTCCTAACTAGCAACTACAATGAGCAGTTCTTC.

J is TRBJ1-5 and V is TRBV28; 7 bases are a match to TRBD1. Trimming at V came to 6 bases and at J to 2 bases, leaving 4 bases not matched to a gene. Per the germline V gene, CDR1 is MDHEN and CDR2 is SYDVKM. The CDR3 runs 14 residues. The CDR3 region has the DNA TGTGCCAGCAGCTCAGACAGGGGCAATCAGCCCCAGCATTTT. It codes for CASSSDRGNQPQHF.

The chain joins TRBV11-3 to TRBJ2-2; 9 nucleotides agree with TRBD1. Germline V lookup: CDR1 SGHNT, CDR2 YENEEA. This CDR3 contains 15 residues. Trimming removed 5 bases from V and 5 bases from J; junction bases left unmatched: 6. The CDR3 protein is CASSKGTGRTGELFF. CDR3 nucleotides: TGTGCCAGCAGCAAGGGGACAGGGAGGACCGGGGAGCTGTTTTTT. Drawing the rest from reference TRBV11-3 and TRBJ2-2, the complete variable domain is EAGVVQSPRYKIIEKKQPVAFWCNPISGHNTLYWYLQNLGQGPELLIRYENEEAVDDSQLPKDRFSAERLKGVDSTLKIQPAELGDSAVYLCASSKGTGRTGELFFGEGSRLTVL.

The rearrangement links TRBV2 to TRBJ1-5, with D possibly matching TRBD1 (6 bases). CDR3 length: 14 residues. Between the trimmed V and J ends, which lost 4 bases and 4 bases, there was a span of 11 bases. CDR1 and CDR2 from the germline V gene are SNHLY and FYNNEI. CDR3 amino acids: CASSAGGANQPQHF. The DNA of the CDR3 is TGTGCCAGCAGTGCGGGGGGCGCGAATCAGCCCCAGCATTTT.